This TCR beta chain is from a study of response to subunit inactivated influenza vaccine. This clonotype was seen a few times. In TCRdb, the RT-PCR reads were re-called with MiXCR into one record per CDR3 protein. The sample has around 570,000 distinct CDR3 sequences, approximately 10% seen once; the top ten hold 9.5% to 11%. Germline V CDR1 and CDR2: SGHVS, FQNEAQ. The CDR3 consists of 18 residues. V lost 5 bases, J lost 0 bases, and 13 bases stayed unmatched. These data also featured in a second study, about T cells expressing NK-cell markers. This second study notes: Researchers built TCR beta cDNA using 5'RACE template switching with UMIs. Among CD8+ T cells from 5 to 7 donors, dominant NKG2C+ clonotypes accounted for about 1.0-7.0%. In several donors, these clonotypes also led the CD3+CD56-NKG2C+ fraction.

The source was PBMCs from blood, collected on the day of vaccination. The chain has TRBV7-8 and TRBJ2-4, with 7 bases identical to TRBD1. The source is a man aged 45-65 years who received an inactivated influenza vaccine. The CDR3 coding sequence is TGTGCCAGCAGCCCTTCTTATGACAGGGTGCTAGCCAAAAACATTCAGTACTTC. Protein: CASSPSYDRVLAKNIQYF. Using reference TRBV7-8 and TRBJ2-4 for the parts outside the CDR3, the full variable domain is GAGVSQSPRYKVAKRGQDVALRCDPISGHVSLFWYQQALGQGPEFLTYFQNEAQLDKSGLPSDRFFAERPEGSVSTLKIQRTQQEDSAVYLCASSPSYDRVLAKNIQYFGAGTRLSVL.